These 3 T cell receptor beta chains came from one sample sequenced in a study of blood T cell repertoires in COVID-19. Sequencing was performed with immunoSEQ multiplex PCR; in TCRdb, only in-frame clones are kept and a portion is missing. Counted here are about 150,000 clones, 84% occurring once; the ten biggest clones make up approximately 11%. Sequencing was done on a sample of peripheral blood. Receptors originate from a man between 65 and 85 years old with active or convalescent COVID-19.

This CDR3 reads CATSDAHETQYF. CDR3 DNA sequence: TGTGCCACCAGTGATGCACATGAGACCCAGTACTTC. The chain combines TRBV24-1 with TRBJ2-5, with no clear D. This CDR3 has 12 residues. The ends were cut back, 3 bases at V and 5 bases at J, with 6 bases in the middle. Germline CDR1 is KGHDR and CDR2 is SFDVKD.

The chain couples TRBV19 to TRBJ1-4, with unresolved D. Trimming took off 5 bases at V and 7 bases at J, with 20 bases between the two ends. The CDR3 extends over 16 amino acids. In germline, CDR1 is LNHDA, CDR2 SQIVND (reference sequence). CDR3 nucleotide sequence: TGTGCCAGTAGTGCTCCGGGGAAGGGTTTTAGTGAAAAACTGTTTTTT. This gives the protein CASSAPGKGFSEKLFF.

This chain links TRBV28 with TRBJ1-1, with a possible D match to TRBD1 (5 bases). The germline V gene has CDR1 MDHEN and CDR2 SYDVKM. V lost 4 bases to trimming and J lost 6 bases, with 18 bases between them. The CDR3 runs to 15 residues. CDR3 protein: CASSSPGLGKPEAFF. The CDR3 DNA is TGTGCCAGCAGTTCGCCGGGACTTGGGAAGCCTGAAGCTTTCTTT.